Below are 18 T cell receptor beta chains sequenced from a single sample in a study of T cell repertoires in cytomegalovirus infection. For these receptors, no antigen is known. TCRdb itself ran the reads through MiXCR, one entry per CDR3 protein. Of roughly 170,000 distinct CDR3 sequences listed, 20% to 25% are singletons. The specimen comprised CD8+ T cells from cultured PBMCs, sampled from culture after CMV antigen stimulation. The receptors derive from a human donor in good health (CMV status not recorded). Some clones in this sample may be carry-over from other donors' samples.

This clonotype was seen a handful of times. The chain combines TRBV6-6 with TRBJ1-1, with D unresolved. The CDR3 runs to 14 residues. Germline V gives CDR1 MNHNY, CDR2 SVGAGI (reference sequence). The ends were cut back, 6 bases at V and 4 bases at J, with 15 bases in the middle. The CDR3 is CASRYEQLRTEAFF. The CDR3 DNA reads as TGTGCCAGCAGATACGAACAGCTACGCACTGAAGCTTTCTTT.

This clonotype has more than one count but fewer than ten. The rearrangement uses TRBV7-9 and TRBJ2-1, with a tentative D call TRBD2 (6 bases). CDR1 SEHNR and CDR2 FQNEAQ come from the germline V gene (reference sequence). The CDR3 consists of 14 residues. The V and J ends lost 5 bases and 3 bases respectively, with 11 bases between them. CDR3 region: CASSPDGGYNEQFF. The CDR3 DNA follows: TGTGCCAGCAGCCCGGACGGGGGCTACAATGAGCAGTTCTTC.

Only a few counts were recorded for this clonotype. The chain carries TRBV10-3 and TRBJ2-5; a possible D gene is TRBD2 (6 bases). Germline V gene data show CDR1 as ENHRY and CDR2 as SYGVKD. This CDR3 has 14 residues. Trimming removed 2 bases from V and 5 bases from J, with 12 bases in between. The CDR3 region has the DNA TGTGCCATCAGTGAGGAAACTAGCATGGAGACCCAGTACTTC. Amino acids: CAISEETSMETQYF.

The J gene is TRBJ1-2, the V gene TRBV12-3 or TRBV12-4; 10 bases are a match to TRBD1. The CDR3 extends over 12 amino acids. V shed 7 bases, J shed 7 bases, and the junction held 3 bases outside the gene matches. The CDR3 nucleotides are TGTGCCAGCACGGGACAGGGGAGTGGCTACACCTTC. It yields the protein CASTGQGSGYTF.

This clonotype was seen a few times. The chain combines TRBV6-1 with TRBJ1-6; D is perhaps TRBD1 (6 bases). Looked up from germline, CDR1 is MNHNS and CDR2 is SASEGT. Trimming pared 5 bases from V and 7 bases from J, leaving 15 bases between. This CDR3 region has 15 residues. CDR3 nucleotides: TGTGCCAGCAGTCCCTGGACAGCTCTAAATTCACCCCTCCACTTT. It translates to CASSPWTALNSPLHF.

As to this clonotype: A read error may account for a junction end that differs from germline. The V gene is TRBV15, the J gene TRBJ1-4, with 7 bases matching TRBD1. CDR1 LNHNV and CDR2 YYDKDF come from the germline V gene (reference sequence). The CDR3 has 15 amino acids. CDR3 sequence reads: CATSGEGATNEKLFF. The CDR3 bases are TGTGCCACCAGCGGAGAGGGGGCGACTAATGAAAAACTGTTTTTT.

The chain has TRBV5-5 and TRBJ2-1, with D tentatively TRBD2 (6 bases). In germline, CDR1 is SGHKS, CDR2 YYEKEE (reference sequence). The V end lost 1 base, the J end lost 0 bases, and 14 bases lay between the germline ends. This CDR3 spans 17 amino acids. The CDR3 here is CASSLRSGTLSYNEQFF. The DNA for the CDR3 is TGTGCCAGCAGCTTGCGATCCGGGACTCTCTCCTACAATGAGCAGTTCTTC.

This clonotype was recorded only once. The genes are TRBV30 and TRBJ2-7; maybe TRBD1 (5 bases). The V end was cut by 2 bases, the J end by 2 bases, with 13 bases between. Per germline, CDR1 GTSNPN and CDR2 SVGIG (reference sequence). The CDR3 length is 14 residues. CDR3 residues: CAWSLGKGTYEQYF. The CDR3 DNA is TGTGCCTGGAGTCTCGGAAAGGGGACCTACGAGCAGTACTTC.

The chain couples TRBV28 to TRBJ1-5, with D possibly matching TRBD1 (5 bases). The CDR3 covers 14 residues. V lost 4 bases and J lost 6, with 13 bases in between. Per germline, CDR1 MDHEN and CDR2 SYDVKM. In DNA form, the CDR3 reads TGTGCCAGCAGTTCCGTGGGGGGGGGTCAGCCCCAGCATTTT. It is translated as CASSSVGGGQPQHF. Together with reference TRBV28 and TRBJ1-5, the CDR3 gives the full variable domain: DVKVTQSSRYLVKRTGEKVFLECVQDMDHENMFWYRQDPGLGLRLIYFSYDVKMKEKGDIPEGYSVSREKKERFSLILESASTNQTSMYLCASSSVGGGQPQHFGDGTRLSIL.

The genes are TRBV7-2 and TRBJ2-7; D remains unclear. Germline CDR1 reads SGHTA; CDR2 reads FQGNSA. This CDR3 spans 12 amino acids. The V end lost 5 bases, the J end lost 0 bases, and 5 bases lay between the germline ends. The CDR3 reads CASSRSSYEQYF. The CDR3 nucleotides read TGTGCCAGCAGCCGGAGCTCCTACGAGCAGTACTTC. Full variable domain (missing parts from reference TRBV7-2 and TRBJ2-7): GAGVSQSPSNKVTEKGKDVELRCDPISGHTALYWYRQSLGQGLEFLIYFQGNSAPDKSGLPSDRFSAERTGGSVSTLTIQRTQQEDSAVYLCASSRSSYEQYFGPGTRLTVT.

This clonotype was seen a handful of times. V usage is TRBV7-2 and J usage is TRBJ2-5; 9 bases are a match to TRBD1. The germline gives CDR1 SGHTA, CDR2 FQGNSA. The CDR3 totals 16 residues. Losses at the gene ends were 4 bases for V and 3 bases for J; bases not matched to a gene: 9. The CDR3 region is CASSSNRGLVEETQYF. For the CDR3, the DNA is TGTGCCAGCAGCTCAAACAGGGGGCTCGTGGAAGAGACCCAGTACTTC.

This chain uses TRBV7-6 with TRBJ1-2, with D perhaps matching TRBD1 (6 bases). Germline CDR1 is SGHVS and CDR2 is FNYEAQ. This CDR3 is built from 15 residues. V shed 5 bases and J shed 1 base, with 14 bases lying between them. The CDR3 DNA sequence: TGTGCCAGCAGCCCGGGGGCAGGGAATAACTATGGCTACACCTTC. Translated: CASSPGAGNNYGYTF.

In its sample, this clonotype was seen a few times. This chain connects TRBV27 to TRBJ2-5, with TRBD2 matching over 11 bases. The CDR3 consists of 16 residues. J was trimmed by 5 bases and V by 4 bases; bases with no gene match: 9. CDR1 and CDR2 (germline): MNHEY, SMNVEV (reference sequence). The CDR3, as DNA: TGTGCCAGCAGTTCGGGTTCTAGCGGGGGGCGGGAGACCCAGTACTTC. It codes for CASSSGSSGGRETQYF.

The rearrangement links TRBV7-2 to TRBJ1-1; D is unclear. The CDR3 spans 16 residues. The V end was cut by 4 bases, the J end by 1 base, with 16 bases between. CDR1 is SGHTA, CDR2 FQGNSA, per germline. The CDR3 reads CASSSHWDQANTEAFF. CDR3 coding DNA: TGTGCCAGCAGCTCCCATTGGGATCAGGCGAACACTGAAGCTTTCTTT.

This clonotype has a handful of counts. The V call is TRBV7-9, the J call TRBJ1-2; tentative D call: TRBD1 (5 bases). Germline V gene data show CDR1 as SEHNR and CDR2 as FQNEAQ (reference sequence). The V gene lost 5 bases and the J gene lost 4 bases, with 17 bases spanning the gap. The CDR3 consists of 15 residues. The CDR3 DNA is TGTGCCAGCAGCCACCCCGACCATCAGGGCTATGGCTACACCTTC. It is translated as CASSHPDHQGYGYTF.

V gene TRBV7-8 combines with J gene TRBJ2-2; D is possibly TRBD1 or TRBD2 (5 bases each). Trimming took off 1 base at V and 0 bases at J, with 9 bases between the two ends. The CDR3 spans 16 residues. The V gene's germline CDR1 is SGHVS and CDR2 FQNEAQ. The CDR3 loop is CASSLDGTANTGELFF. CDR3 DNA sequence: TGTGCCAGCAGCTTAGACGGGACGGCGAACACCGGGGAGCTGTTTTTT.

This sequence joins TRBV27 and TRBJ2-7; possible D gene TRBD1, 5 bases. The CDR3 runs to 18 residues. Germline CDR1 and CDR2: MNHEY and SMNVEV (reference sequence). The V and J ends lost 6 bases and 7 bases respectively, with 31 bases between them. This chain's CDR3 is CASSSTAHQTPRSGEQYF. The CDR3 DNA is TGTGCCAGCAGCTCCACCGCCCACCAGACCCCGCGTTCAGGGGAGCAGTACTTC.

The genes are TRBV7-2 and TRBJ1-1; 7 bases line up with TRBD1. This CDR3 has 17 residues. Germline CDR1 reads SGHTA; CDR2 reads FQGNSA. V dropped 5 bases and J dropped 2; count of bases not matched to a gene: 14. The CDR3 loop reads CASSPRIGTVINTEAFF. CDR3 nucleotide sequence: TGTGCCAGCAGCCCCCGAATTGGGACAGTCATTAACACTGAAGCTTTCTTT.